This T cell receptor beta chain stems from a study of T cells in localized non-small cell lung cancer. This clone was detected only a few times. The antigen is undetermined. Sequencing was performed with immunoSEQ multiplex PCR; in TCRdb, only in-frame clones are kept and a portion is missing. The sample yields more than 1,500 clones, around 23% seen once. The germline V gene has CDR1 SGHRS and CDR2 YFSETQ. The V end lost 4 bases, the J end lost 0 bases, and 11 bases lay between the germline ends. The CDR3 length is 15 residues. Findings and caveats of the study: The appearance of a median roughly 56 of the top 100 tumor clones was seen in adjacent lung.

The source material was normal lung tissue next to the tumor, sampled before any cancer treatment. The source is a female donor of 60 years or more with stage II lung adenocarcinoma. This chain uses TRBV5-1 with TRBJ1-5; no definite D call. The DNA of the CDR3 is TGCGCCAGCAGCCCCAGTTGGAATAGCAATCAGCCCCAGCATTTT. Encoded protein: CASSPSWNSNQPQHF.